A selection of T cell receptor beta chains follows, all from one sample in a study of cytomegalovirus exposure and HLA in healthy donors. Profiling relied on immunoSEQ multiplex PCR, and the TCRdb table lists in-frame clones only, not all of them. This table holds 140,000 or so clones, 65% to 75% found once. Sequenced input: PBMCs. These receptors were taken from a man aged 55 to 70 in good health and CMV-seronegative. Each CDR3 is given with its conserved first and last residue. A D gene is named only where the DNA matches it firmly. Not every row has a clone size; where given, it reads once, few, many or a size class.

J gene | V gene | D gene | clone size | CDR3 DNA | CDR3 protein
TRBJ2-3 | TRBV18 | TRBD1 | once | TGTGCCAGCTCACCAGACAGGGGAGTATCGGATACGCAGTATTTT | CASSPDRGVSDTQYF
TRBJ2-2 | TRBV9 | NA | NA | TGTGCCAGCAGCTTCAGGACTACCGGGGAGCTGTTTTTT | CASSFRTTGELFF
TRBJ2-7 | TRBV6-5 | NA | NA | TGTGCCAGCAGTGGAGGACCCGGGGGCGAGCAGTACTTC | CASSGGPGGEQYF
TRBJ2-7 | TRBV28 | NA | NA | TGTGCCAGCAGTTTATTGAGCTCCTACGAGCAGTACTTC | CASSLLSSYEQYF
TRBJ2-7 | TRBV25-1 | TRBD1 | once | TGTGCCAGCAGTGACCCAGGGGGCCCCTACGAGCAGTACTTC | CASSDPGGPYEQYF
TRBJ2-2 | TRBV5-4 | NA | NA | TGTGCCAGCAGCTCCCGGGACAAATACACCGGGGAGCTGTTTTTT | CASSSRDKYTGELFF
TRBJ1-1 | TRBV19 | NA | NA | TGTGCCAGTAGTATACTCGAAGGCGGAGAAGCTTTCTTT | CASSILEGGEAFF
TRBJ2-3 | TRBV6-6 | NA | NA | TGTGCCAGTCTTTCTCCTGGCGGTACAGATACGCAGTATTTT | CASLSPGGTDTQYF
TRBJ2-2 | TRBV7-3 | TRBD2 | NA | TGTGCCAGCAGCTCCCCAGCGGGAGGGCCCGGGGAGCTGTTTTTT | CASSSPAGGPGELFF
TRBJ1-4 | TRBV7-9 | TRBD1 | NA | TGTGCCAGCAGTTTCGCGGTGGGACAGGGGAAAGAAAAACTGTTTTTT | CASSFAVGQGKEKLFF
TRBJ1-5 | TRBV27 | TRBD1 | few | TGTGCCAGCAGTTCGACCGCGGGACAGGGGAATCAGCCCCAGCATTTT | CASSSTAGQGNQPQHF
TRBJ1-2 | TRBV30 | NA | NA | TGTGCCTGGAGTGACGGTTCCTATGGCTACACCTTC | CAWSDGSYGYTF
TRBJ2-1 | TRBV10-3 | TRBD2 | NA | TGTGCCACCATGGCACTAGCGGGAGTCACGGGTTCCAATGAGCAGTTCTTC | CATMALAGVTGSNEQFF
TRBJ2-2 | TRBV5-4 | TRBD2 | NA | TGTGCCAGCAGCTTACTGTCTAGCGGGACCGGGGAGCTGTTTTTT | CASSLLSSGTGELFF
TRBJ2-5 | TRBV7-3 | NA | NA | TGTGCCAGCAGCCCCTCTGGGCGGGAAGTAGAGACCCAGTACTTC | CASSPSGREVETQYF
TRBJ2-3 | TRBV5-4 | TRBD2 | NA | TGTGCCAGCAGCCTGGGGGGGACTAGCACAGATACGCAGTATTTT | CASSLGGTSTDTQYF
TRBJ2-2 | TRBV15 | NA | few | TGTGCCACCAGCAGAGACCGGACCGGGGAGCTGTTTTTT | CATSRDRTGELFF